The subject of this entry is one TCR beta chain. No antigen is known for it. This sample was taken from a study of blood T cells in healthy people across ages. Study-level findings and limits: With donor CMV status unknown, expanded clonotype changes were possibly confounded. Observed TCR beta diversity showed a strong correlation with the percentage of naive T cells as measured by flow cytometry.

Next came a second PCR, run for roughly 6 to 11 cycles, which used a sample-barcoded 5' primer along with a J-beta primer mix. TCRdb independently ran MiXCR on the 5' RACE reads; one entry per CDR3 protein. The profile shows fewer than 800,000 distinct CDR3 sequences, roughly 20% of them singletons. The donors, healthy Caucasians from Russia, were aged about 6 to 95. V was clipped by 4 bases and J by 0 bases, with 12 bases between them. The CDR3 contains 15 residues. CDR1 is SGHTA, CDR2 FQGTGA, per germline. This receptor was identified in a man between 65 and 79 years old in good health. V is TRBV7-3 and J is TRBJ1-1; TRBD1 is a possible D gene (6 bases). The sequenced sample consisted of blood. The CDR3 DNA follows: TGTGCCAGCAGCTCACCGGGACACCTGAACACTGAAGCTTTCTTT. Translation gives CASSSPGHLNTEAFF. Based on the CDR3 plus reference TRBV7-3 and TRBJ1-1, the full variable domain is GAGVSQTPSNKVTEKGKYVELRCDPISGHTALYWYRQSLGQGPEFLIYFQGTGAADDSGLPNDRFFAVRPEGSVSTLKIQRTERGDSAVYLCASSSPGHLNTEAFFGQGTRLTVV.